A selection of T cell receptor beta chains follows, all from one sample in a study of beta chain features in type 1 diabetes. Clones were sequenced by immunoSEQ multiplex PCR, and TCRdb holds only the in-frame ones, with some missing. The sample lists 900,000 or so clones, roughly a sixth occurring once. What was sequenced was naive CD4+ T cells from blood. Receptors were obtained from a woman between 18 and 29 years old in good health. Each CDR3 is given without its conserved first and last residue. The D gene is left open where the match is weak.

D gene: NA
V gene: TRBV7-2
J gene: TRBJ2-5
CDR3 protein: ASSYDRQTSYQETQY

D gene: NA
V gene: TRBV19
J gene: TRBJ2-3
CDR3 protein: ASSPRVPTDTQY

D gene: NA
V gene: TRBV5-5
J gene: TRBJ2-1
CDR3 protein: ASSLGLISSYNEQF

D gene: NA
V gene: TRBV28
J gene: TRBJ2-5
CDR3 protein: ASSLSAAQETQY

D gene: NA
V gene: TRBV7-2
J gene: TRBJ1-2
CDR3 protein: ASSFQTGTNYGYT

D gene: NA
V gene: TRBV29-1
J gene: TRBJ1-2
CDR3 protein: SVEGQDGLRVGLYGYT

D gene: NA
V gene: TRBV19
J gene: TRBJ2-1
CDR3 protein: ASSPSGVPYNEQF

D gene: NA
V gene: TRBV20-1
J gene: TRBJ1-1
CDR3 protein: SATGGTEAF

D gene: NA
V gene: TRBV7-2
J gene: TRBJ1-2
CDR3 protein: ASRARTVPTPTNGYT

D gene: NA
V gene: TRBV5-1
J gene: TRBJ2-5
CDR3 protein: ASSLSGSEETQY

D gene: TRBD2
V gene: TRBV6-1
J gene: TRBJ2-5
CDR3 protein: ASSDQPRTGLAEETQY

D gene: NA
V gene: TRBV5-6
J gene: TRBJ2-2
CDR3 protein: ASSRYTGELF

D gene: NA
V gene: TRBV5-1
J gene: TRBJ2-1
CDR3 protein: ASSPGHSAYNEQF

D gene: NA
V gene: TRBV19
J gene: TRBJ1-5
CDR3 protein: ASSPGRQPQH

D gene: NA
V gene: TRBV5-1
J gene: TRBJ2-1
CDR3 protein: ASSAAGNEQF

D gene: TRBD1
V gene: TRBV2
J gene: TRBJ2-7
CDR3 protein: ASSETPLGQNYEQY

D gene: NA
V gene: TRBV6-5
J gene: TRBJ2-3
CDR3 protein: ASSYTPFGTDTQY

D gene: NA
V gene: TRBV5-4
J gene: TRBJ2-6
CDR3 protein: ASSLEPILANVLT

D gene: TRBD1
V gene: TRBV19
J gene: TRBJ1-3
CDR3 protein: ASTATGPGNTIY

D gene: NA
V gene: TRBV11-2
J gene: TRBJ2-1
CDR3 protein: ASSWTTSIEQF

D gene: NA
V gene: TRBV4-2
J gene: TRBJ1-3
CDR3 protein: ASSPPAYSGNTIY

D gene: NA
V gene: TRBV28
J gene: TRBJ2-7
CDR3 protein: ASSLGRVDGQY

D gene: TRBD2
V gene: TRBV6-6
J gene: TRBJ2-3
CDR3 protein: ASSRLAGRTDTQY

D gene: TRBD2
V gene: TRBV7-2
J gene: TRBJ2-3
CDR3 protein: ASSLVRGAASGSTDTQY

D gene: NA
V gene: TRBV9
J gene: TRBJ1-1
CDR3 protein: ASSRRGQGRTEAF

D gene: NA
V gene: TRBV9
J gene: TRBJ2-5
CDR3 protein: ASSVEGWQETQY

D gene: NA
V gene: TRBV9
J gene: TRBJ2-5
CDR3 protein: ASSAGVEETQY

D gene: NA
V gene: TRBV7-6
J gene: TRBJ2-7
CDR3 protein: ASSLGKGEQY

D gene: TRBD1
V gene: TRBV7-9
J gene: TRBJ2-3
CDR3 protein: ASSRRQGKTDTQY

D gene: NA
V gene: TRBV11-2
J gene: TRBJ2-7
CDR3 protein: ASSLGYRYGEQY

D gene: TRBD1
V gene: TRBV5-6
J gene: TRBJ1-2
CDR3 protein: ASSLQGQVGYT

D gene: NA
V gene: TRBV28
J gene: TRBJ2-5
CDR3 protein: ASSSWETQY

D gene: NA
V gene: TRBV7-2
J gene: TRBJ2-7
CDR3 protein: ASSSGFGGY

D gene: NA
V gene: TRBV4-3
J gene: TRBJ2-1
CDR3 protein: ASSNGAFSYNEQF

D gene: NA
V gene: TRBV14
J gene: TRBJ2-1
CDR3 protein: ASSPVRARANGPYNEQF

D gene: NA
V gene: TRBV15
J gene: TRBJ1-1
CDR3 protein: ATSAQGTEAF

D gene: NA
V gene: TRBV10-3
J gene: TRBJ1-2
CDR3 protein: AIGSIPRGSYGYT

D gene: TRBD1
V gene: TRBV28
J gene: TRBJ2-7
CDR3 protein: ASRRQGAYEQY

D gene: NA
V gene: TRBV6-6
J gene: TRBJ2-3
CDR3 protein: ASSPLSDTQY

D gene: NA
V gene: TRBV18
J gene: TRBJ2-1
CDR3 protein: ASSPLSSGYNEQF

D gene: NA
V gene: TRBV9
J gene: TRBJ1-1
CDR3 protein: ASSVGGDPTAF

D gene: TRBD1
V gene: TRBV9
J gene: TRBJ1-5
CDR3 protein: ASGRQGDQPQH

D gene: NA
V gene: TRBV14
J gene: NA
CDR3 protein: ASTQRPPYEQY

D gene: NA
V gene: TRBV19
J gene: TRBJ2-1
CDR3 protein: ASTLSVSSYNEQF

D gene: NA
V gene: TRBV28
J gene: TRBJ1-5
CDR3 protein: ASSGGAGQPQH

D gene: TRBD1
V gene: TRBV7-9
J gene: TRBJ2-5
CDR3 protein: ASSLGAGGQETQY

D gene: TRBD1
V gene: TRBV16
J gene: TRBJ1-1
CDR3 protein: ASRKGAENTEAF

D gene: NA
V gene: TRBV6-5
J gene: TRBJ2-7
CDR3 protein: ASSPDGSYEQY

D gene: NA
V gene: TRBV11-1
J gene: TRBJ1-1
CDR3 protein: ASSRDIHTEAF

D gene: NA
V gene: TRBV5-6
J gene: TRBJ2-2
CDR3 protein: ASSPLTRTNTGELF

D gene: TRBD1
V gene: TRBV7-2
J gene: TRBJ2-1
CDR3 protein: ASSFSGGTYNEQF

D gene: NA
V gene: TRBV5-1
J gene: TRBJ2-3
CDR3 protein: ASSFEGGTDTQY

D gene: TRBD2
V gene: TRBV9
J gene: TRBJ2-7
CDR3 protein: ASSATSGINEQY

D gene: NA
V gene: TRBV7-9
J gene: TRBJ1-1
CDR3 protein: ASSPAGPRATEAF

D gene: TRBD1
V gene: TRBV14
J gene: TRBJ2-7
CDR3 protein: ASSLLGTGQREQY

D gene: TRBD2
V gene: TRBV7-8
J gene: TRBJ2-7
CDR3 protein: ASSVAGTSGLYEQY

D gene: NA
V gene: TRBV28
J gene: TRBJ2-1
CDR3 protein: ASRISFPGTIEQF